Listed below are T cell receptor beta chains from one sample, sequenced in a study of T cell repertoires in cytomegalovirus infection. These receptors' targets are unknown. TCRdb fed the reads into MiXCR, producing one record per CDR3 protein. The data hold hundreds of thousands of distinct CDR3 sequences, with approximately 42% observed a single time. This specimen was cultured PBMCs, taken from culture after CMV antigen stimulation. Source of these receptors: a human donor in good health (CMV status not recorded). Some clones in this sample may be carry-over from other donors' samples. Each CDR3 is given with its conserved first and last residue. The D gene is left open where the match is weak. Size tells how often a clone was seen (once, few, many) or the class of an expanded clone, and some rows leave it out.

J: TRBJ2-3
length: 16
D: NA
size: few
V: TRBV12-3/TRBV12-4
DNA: TGTGCCAGCAGCTATCAGGGGCAAGCTAGCACAGATACGCAGTATTTT
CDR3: CASSYQGQASTDTQYF

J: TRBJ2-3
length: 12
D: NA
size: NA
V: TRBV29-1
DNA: TGCAGCGTTGACGGTGGGACAGATACGCAGTATTTT
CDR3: CSVDGGTDTQYF

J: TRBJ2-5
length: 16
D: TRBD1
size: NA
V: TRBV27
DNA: TGTGCCAGCAGTCCTTGGACAGGGTCGGGGAAAGAGACCCAGTACTTC
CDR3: CASSPWTGSGKETQYF

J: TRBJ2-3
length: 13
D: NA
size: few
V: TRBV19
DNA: TGTGCCAGTAGCGAGCCAGGGGCAGATACGCAGTATTTT
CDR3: CASSEPGADTQYF

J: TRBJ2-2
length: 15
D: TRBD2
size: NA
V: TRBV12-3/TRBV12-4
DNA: TGTGCCAGCAGTCCCGCGGGGGGAGGTGGCGGGGAGCTGTTTTTT
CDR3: CASSPAGGGGGELFF

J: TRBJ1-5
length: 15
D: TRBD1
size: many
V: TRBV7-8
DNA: TGTGCCAGCAGCTTATGGGGACAGGGGGAACAGCCCCAGCATTTT
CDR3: CASSLWGQGEQPQHF

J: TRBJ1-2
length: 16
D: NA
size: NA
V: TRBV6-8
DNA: TGTGCCAGCAGCAAGGGGACGGCGGTCCTTAACTATGGCTACACCTTC
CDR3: CASSKGTAVLNYGYTF

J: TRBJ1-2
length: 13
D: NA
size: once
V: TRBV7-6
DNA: TGTGCCAGCAGCTTAGTGGGCACAGCTGGCTACACCTTC
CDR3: CASSLVGTAGYTF

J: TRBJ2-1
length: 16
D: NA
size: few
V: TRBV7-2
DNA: TGTGCCAGCAATAATTGGGGTCGGGGCTCCTACAATGAGCAGTTCTTC
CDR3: CASNNWGRGSYNEQFF

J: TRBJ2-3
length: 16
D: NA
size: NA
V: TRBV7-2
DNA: TGTGCCAGCAGCTTGATGGCGGGCCCACCGGAAGATACGCAGTATTTT
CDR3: CASSLMAGPPEDTQYF